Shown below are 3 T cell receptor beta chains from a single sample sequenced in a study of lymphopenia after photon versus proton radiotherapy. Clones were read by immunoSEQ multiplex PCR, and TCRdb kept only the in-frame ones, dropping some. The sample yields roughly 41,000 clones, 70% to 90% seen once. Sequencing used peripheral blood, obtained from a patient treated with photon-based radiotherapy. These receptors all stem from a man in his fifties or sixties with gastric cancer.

The CDR3 DNA sequence: TGTGCCAGCAGCTTGGATTCCAATGAGCAGTTCTTC. Its translation: CASSLDSNEQFF. The gene calls are TRBV5-6 and TRBJ2-1; unclear D gene. CDR3 size: 12 residues. From germline, CDR1 is SGHDT and CDR2 YYEEEE. The V and J ends lost 0 bases and 6 bases respectively, with 4 bases between them.

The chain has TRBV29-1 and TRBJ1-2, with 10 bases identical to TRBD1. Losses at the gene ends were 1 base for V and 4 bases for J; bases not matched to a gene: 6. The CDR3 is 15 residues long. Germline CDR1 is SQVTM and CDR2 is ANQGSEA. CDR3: CSVEGGDRGSYGYTF. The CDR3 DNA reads TGCAGCGTTGAAGGTGGGGACAGGGGTAGCTATGGCTACACCTTC.

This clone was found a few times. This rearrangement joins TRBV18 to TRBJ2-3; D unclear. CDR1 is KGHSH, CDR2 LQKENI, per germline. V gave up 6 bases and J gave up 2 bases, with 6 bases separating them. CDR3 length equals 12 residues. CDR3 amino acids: CASSANTDTQYF. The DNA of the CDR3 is TGTGCCAGCTCCGCCAACACAGATACGCAGTATTTT.